Listed below are T cell receptor beta chains from one sample, sequenced in a study of technical replicates of blood from several donors. Generated by immunoSEQ multiplex PCR, the TCRdb table keeps only in-frame clones and is missing some. The sample yields fewer than 100,000 clones, approximately 94% seen once. The sequenced sample consisted of T cells isolated from PBMCs. These receptors were taken from a human donor in good health. CDR3s include the opening cysteine and the closing phenylalanine or tryptophan. A D gene is named only where the DNA matches it firmly.

j_call v_call d_call cdr3_aa
TRBJ2-1 TRBV7-9 - CASSLEGVQFF
TRBJ1-2 TRBV4-1 - CASSVRGALDNYGYTF
TRBJ2-7 TRBV6-5 - CASSYSKEGYEQYF
TRBJ1-2 TRBV28 TRBD1 CASSRLTGVGYGYTF
TRBJ2-5 TRBV9 - CASSVTGSSETQYF
TRBJ1-1 TRBV28 - CASSSLQGSEAFF
TRBJ1-4 TRBV19 - CASSIDQVGEKLFF
TRBJ1-5 TRBV27 TRBD1 CASSFVGTGRLNQPQHF
TRBJ1-4 TRBV4-3 - CASSPAGEGNEKLFF
TRBJ2-5 TRBV19 - CASSIVVSETQYF
TRBJ1-5 TRBV4-3 - CASSQVPGGNQPQHF
TRBJ1-1 TRBV4-2 - CASSQVPTGNTEAFF
TRBJ1-3 TRBV30 - CAWRLGGTGNTIYF
TRBJ2-1 TRBV19 - CASSMWREVYNEQFF
TRBJ2-1 TRBV19 - CASSITGIKQFF
TRBJ2-1 TRBV5-6 - CASSLWTANEQFF
TRBJ2-5 TRBV19 TRBD2 CASSITGGSSETQYF
TRBJ2-4 TRBV5-5 - CASSFGGAENIQYF
TRBJ1-2 TRBV6-1 - CASSVEGYGYTF
TRBJ2-6 TRBV11-2 TRBD1 CASSHQGAGANVLTF
TRBJ1-4 TRBV6-6 - CASSGTLPEELFF
TRBJ2-1 TRBV18 TRBD2 CASSPFTSGDNEQFF
TRBJ2-2 TRBV29-1 TRBD2 CSVGTINTGELFF
TRBJ2-1 TRBV27 TRBD1 CASKRQGVHNEQFF
TRBJ2-2 TRBV5-4 TRBD2 CASSFPSGTGELFF
TRBJ2-7 TRBV28 TRBD1 CASRYPGQESYEQYF
TRBJ2-2 TRBV6-5 TRBD2 CASKRENTGELFF
TRBJ2-1 TRBV28 TRBD2 CASSLTSGVYNEQFF
TRBJ2-7 TRBV29-1 TRBD1 CSAETGQGGDEQYF
TRBJ2-7 TRBV18 - CASSPTGTYEQYF
TRBJ2-7 TRBV7-3 TRBD1 CASSLTGQGEQYF
TRBJ2-3 TRBV11-3 - CASSLGVSTDTQYF
TRBJ2-1 TRBV13 TRBD2 CASSLGLAGYEQFF
TRBJ1-5 TRBV6-5 - CASSYSRTGKPQHF
TRBJ1-5 TRBV6-5 - CASSYSPPGGNQPQHF
TRBJ2-3 TRBV10-3 TRBD2 CAISEPAAGDHTDTQYF
TRBJ1-2 TRBV6-9 - CASSYQGLYGYTF
TRBJ1-5 TRBV30 - CACGLSGNQPQHF
TRBJ2-1 TRBV6-4 TRBD2 CASSELAGVDNEQFF
TRBJ1-5 TRBV19 - CASSIGWRETDQPQHF
TRBJ2-1 TRBV9 - CASSQRGRESNEQFF
TRBJ2-7 TRBV7-8 TRBD2 CASSLRPRTSQGYEQYF
TRBJ1-4 TRBV30 TRBD1 CAWTRQGNEKLFF
TRBJ1-2 TRBV4-3 TRBD1 CASSQGTEGNYGYTF
TRBJ1-4 TRBV11-2 - CASSPGWEKMDEKLFF
TRBJ2-4 TRBV7-5 - CARSLAQGGAKNIQYF
TRBJ2-5 TRBV5-1 - CASSLGDFFGGETQYF
TRBJ1-5 TRBV7-2 TRBD1 CASSLGTGNQPQHF
TRBJ1-2 TRBV9 TRBD1 CASTPPQGREGYTF
TRBJ1-2 TRBV5-1 - CASSLGDTVYGYTF
TRBJ2-1 TRBV19 - CASSLEGTVSSYNEQFF
TRBJ2-7 TRBV6-1 - CASSENREYEQYF
TRBJ2-7 TRBV27 - CASSLSLAGYTYEQYF
TRBJ1-3 TRBV6-5 - CASSQYYSGNTIYF
TRBJ2-1 TRBV7-3 TRBD1 CASSYRTGGLSYNEQFF
TRBJ1-3 TRBV11-2 TRBD1 CASSPGQVRNTIYF
TRBJ2-7 TRBV10-1 - CASSGPDYYEQYF